This T cell receptor beta chain is from a study of blood T cell repertoires in COVID-19. Overall study context: Sites across the United States, Italy and Spain contributed samples from acute and convalescent COVID-19.

Using immunoSEQ multiplex PCR, the repertoire was profiled, and TCRdb retains in-frame clones only, with some absent. The data contain approximately 220,000 clones, about 85% of them singletons. V lost 2 bases, J lost 10 bases, and 7 bases stayed unmatched. The germline V gene encodes CDR1 SGHNT and CDR2 YENEEA. The CDR3 is made up of 14 amino acids. Sequences were obtained from peripheral blood. This sequence originates from a man aged 50 to 59 who had recovered from COVID-19. The V and J genes are TRBV11-3 and TRBJ2-1, with 8 bases fitting TRBD2. In nucleotides, the CDR3 is TGTGCCAGCAGCTTACGAGCGGGAGCGGGCGAGCAGTTCTTC. Its translation is CASSLRAGAGEQFF.